This record looks at one TCR beta chain sequence and its context. Within the sample, other DNA sequences also encode this same CDR3. Assay: immunoSEQ multiplex PCR; the TCRdb copy retains only in-frame clones and omits some. The sample consists of roughly 570,000 clones, about 89% of them appearing once. This record belongs to a study of blood T cell repertoires in COVID-19. Germline V gene sequence: CDR1 SGDLS, CDR2 YYNGEE. V dropped 3 bases and J dropped 8 bases, with 8 bases sitting between them. The CDR3 is 11 residues long. Sequencing input: peripheral blood. The receptor was isolated from a woman in her forties or fifties with COVID-19, enrolled during active disease. The V and J genes are TRBV9 and TRBJ1-1, with D perhaps TRBD1 (6 bases). The CDR3 here is CASSAGTEAFF. In DNA, the CDR3 is TGTGCCAGCAGCGCCGGGACAGAAGCTTTCTTT. The variable domain in full, with the rest retrieved from reference TRBV9 and TRBJ1-1, is DSGVTQTPKHLITATGQRVTLRCSPRSGDLSVYWYQQSLDQGLQFLIQYYNGEERAKGNILERFSAQQFPDLHSELNLSSLELGDSALYFCASSAGTEAFFGQGTRLTVV.